This TCR beta chain emerged from a study of blood T cell repertoires in COVID-19. V lost 6 bases and J 0 bases, leaving 15 bases between the germline ends. Germline CDR1 and CDR2: MNHNY and SVGAGI (reference sequence). The CDR3 sequence is 15 residues long. Produced via immunoSEQ multiplex PCR; TCRdb's table is partial and in-frame only. Of approximately 440,000 clones listed, 70% to 90% are singletons. Sequencing input: peripheral blood. This clonotype was obtained from a woman aged 50 to 60 with COVID-19, enrolled during active disease. V usage is TRBV6-6 and J usage is TRBJ2-7; D perhaps matches TRBD2 (6 bases). The CDR3 sequence is CASSQGTPSSYEQYF. The CDR3, as DNA: TGTGCCAGCAGCCAAGGGACTCCGAGCTCCTACGAGCAGTACTTC.